The rows below give T cell receptor beta chains drawn from one sample of a study of T-cell reconstitution after alpha-beta-depleted transplantation in children. TCRdb re-called the PCR reads with MiXCR, one entry per CDR3 protein. The sample yields over 450,000 distinct CDR3 sequences, 8% to 11% seen once. The sequenced sample was PBMCs, obtained before TCRalphabeta/CD19-depleted stem cell transplant. The receptor source for this set is a child younger than 10 with inherited bone marrow failure, due to receive a stem cell transplant. CDR3s include the opening cysteine and the closing phenylalanine or tryptophan. D genes are given only for firm matches. Size is stated for part of the rows, as once, few or many counts, or as a class when the clone is expanded.

CDR3,DNA,V,J,size,D
CASSLVASSNEQFF,TGTGCCAGCAGCTTAGTGGCTAGCAGTAATGAGCAGTTCTTC,TRBV7-9,TRBJ2-1,.,.
CASSPRWGTGVGHQPQHF,TGTGCCAGCTCACCAAGATGGGGTACGGGGGTTGGACATCAGCCCCAGCATTTT,TRBV18,TRBJ1-5,many,.
CASSRHHLSYNYGYTF,TGTGCCAGCAGCAGACACCACCTAAGCTATAACTATGGCTACACCTTC,TRBV9,TRBJ1-2,many,.
CASSQVDRAGQETQYF,TGTGCCAGCAGCCAGGTGGACAGGGCAGGCCAAGAGACCCAGTACTTC,TRBV4-2,TRBJ2-5,many,TRBD1
CATSDLAGGPDTGELFF,TGTGCCACCAGTGATTTGGCGGGAGGGCCGGACACCGGGGAGCTGTTTTTT,TRBV24-1,TRBJ2-2,.,TRBD2
CSARDITTTGELFF,TGCAGTGCTAGAGATATCACAACGACCGGGGAGCTGTTTTTT,TRBV20-1,TRBJ2-2,many,.
CASSVVPGTYEQYF,TGTGCCAGCAGCGTAGTCCCGGGAACCTACGAGCAGTACTTC,TRBV9,TRBJ2-7,.,.
CASSEGQGTNEKLFF,TGCGCCAGCAGTGAAGGACAGGGGACTAATGAAAAACTGTTTTTT,TRBV10-2,TRBJ1-4,few,TRBD1
CASSDIGNEQFF,TGTGCCAGCAGCGACATAGGGAATGAGCAGTTCTTC,TRBV7-2,TRBJ2-1,.,.
CASSEPVERAFF,TGCGCCAGCAGTGAGCCTGTTGAAAGAGCTTTCTTT,TRBV10-2,TRBJ1-1,many,.
CASSMDRQSQYF,TGCGCCAGCAGCATGGACAGACAGTCACAGTACTTC,TRBV5-1,TRBJ2-7,many,.
CASSHNPTGEETQYF,TGTGCCAGCAGCCATAACCCGACAGGGGAGGAGACCCAGTACTTC,TRBV3-1,TRBJ2-5,many,TRBD1
CASSLDLLAGGREQYF,TGTGCCAGCAGTCTCGACCTACTAGCGGGAGGGCGCGAGCAGTACTTC,TRBV12-3/TRBV12-4,TRBJ2-7,many,TRBD2
CASSFTKGGRQETQYF,TGTGCCAGCAGCTTTACTAAGGGAGGGCGCCAAGAGACCCAGTACTTC,TRBV7-2,TRBJ2-5,many,TRBD2
CASGPSGDYNEQFF,TGTGCCAGCGGCCCGAGCGGGGACTACAATGAGCAGTTCTTC,TRBV12-3/TRBV12-4,TRBJ2-1,.,TRBD2
CASSFYPAGAYEQYF,TGTGCCAGCAGCTTTTATCCGGCTGGTGCCTACGAGCAGTACTTC,TRBV7-2,TRBJ2-7,many,.
CASSFTINNEQFF,TGTGCCAGCAGTTTTACTATTAACAATGAGCAGTTCTTC,TRBV27,TRBJ2-1,.,.
CASSPVGAYEQYF,TGTGCCAGCAGTCCCGTAGGGGCCTACGAGCAGTACTTC,TRBV27,TRBJ2-7,many,.
CASSWEGGCTNSPLHF,TGTGCCAGCAGTTGGGAAGGTGGGTGTACTAATTCACCCCTCCACTTT,TRBV27,TRBJ1-6,many,.
CASSDQGLAANTGELFF,TGCGCCAGCAGTGACCAGGGACTAGCTGCGAACACCGGGGAGCTGTTTTTT,TRBV10-2,TRBJ2-2,many,TRBD2
CASESGSSDEQFF,TGTGCCAGCGAGAGCGGGAGTAGCGATGAGCAGTTCTTC,TRBV3-1,TRBJ2-1,once,TRBD2
CSVDHQGYQETQYF,TGCAGCGTTGACCATCAGGGCTACCAAGAGACCCAGTACTTC,TRBV29-1,TRBJ2-5,many,.
CASSLSGRAAGELFF,TGTGCCAGCAGCTTAAGCGGGAGGGCCGCCGGGGAGCTGTTTTTT,TRBV7-8,TRBJ2-2,many,TRBD2
CSAVSQGRRTEAFF,TGCAGTGCCGTATCACAGGGGCGAAGGACTGAAGCTTTCTTT,TRBV20-1,TRBJ1-1,many,TRBD1
CASSFPGQGGEQYF,TGTGCCAGCAGTTTTCCGGGACAGGGGGGCGAGCAGTACTTC,TRBV27,TRBJ2-7,many,TRBD1
CASTWDLSSYNEQFF,TGCGCCAGCACCTGGGACTTAAGCTCCTACAATGAGCAGTTCTTC,TRBV5-1,TRBJ2-1,many,.
CSVGDPGGTGELFF,TGCAGCGTTGGGGACCCCGGGGGCACCGGGGAGCTGTTTTTT,TRBV29-1,TRBJ2-2,.,.
CASSYSMVGRGTEAIF,.,TRBV6-5,TRBJ1-1,.,.
CAISSTSGSASSYNEQFF,TGTGCCATCAGTTCGACTAGCGGGAGCGCGAGCTCCTACAATGAGCAGTTCTTC,TRBV10-3,TRBJ2-1,many,TRBD2
CSVEGFSLSSYNEQFF,TGCAGCGTTGAAGGGTTCAGTCTTTCTTCCTACAATGAGCAGTTCTTC,TRBV29-1,TRBJ2-1,many,.
CASSGAAEQFF,TGTGCCAGCAGCGGAGCTGCTGAGCAGTTCTTC,TRBV9,TRBJ2-1,many,.
CASSLMGFGKETQYF,TGTGCCAGCAGTTTAATGGGTTTCGGGAAAGAGACCCAGTACTTC,TRBV27,TRBJ2-5,many,.
CAIRQGPDTQYF,TGTGCCATCAGACAGGGTCCAGATACGCAGTATTTT,TRBV10-3,TRBJ2-3,many,.
CASSPYGPSYEQYF,TGTGCCAGCAGTCCTTATGGACCTTCCTACGAGCAGTACTTC,TRBV6-1,TRBJ2-7,few,.
CASSLGQPNPGGEQYF,TGTGCCAGCAGCTTGGGACAGCCCAATCCCGGGGGCGAGCAGTACTTC,TRBV5-5,TRBJ2-7,.,.
CASSSLGTEAFF,TGTGCCAGCAGCAGCCTCGGGACTGAAGCTTTCTTT,TRBV5-4,TRBJ1-1,many,.
CAWTASGRGPETQYF,TGTGCCTGGACGGCTAGCGGGAGGGGCCCGGAGACCCAGTACTTC,TRBV30,TRBJ2-5,.,TRBD2
CSARDQGTGGRRRVTDTQYF,TGCAGTGCTAGAGATCAGGGGACAGGGGGCCGCCGCCGGGTCACAGATACGCAGTATTTT,TRBV20-1,TRBJ2-3,few,TRBD1
CATSKEPGTGELFF,TGTGCCACCAGCAAGGAGCCGGGCACCGGGGAGCTGTTTTTT,TRBV15,TRBJ2-2,many,.
CASSFHPLGRAYEQFF,TGTGCCAGCAGTTTTCACCCCCTCGGGAGGGCATATGAGCAGTTCTTC,TRBV7-2,TRBJ2-1,many,TRBD2
CASSFRVAETLNTGELFF,TGTGCCAGCAGTTTTCGAGTAGCGGAGACCCTTAACACCGGGGAGCTGTTTTTT,TRBV12-3/TRBV12-4,TRBJ2-2,many,.
CAWSKGYGYTF,TGTGCCTGGAGTAAGGGTTATGGCTACACCTTC,TRBV30,TRBJ1-2,many,.
CASSSSSEAFF,TGCGCCAGCAGCTCGAGTTCTGAAGCTTTCTTT,TRBV5-1,TRBJ1-1,many,.
CASRDYFDRDTQYF,TGTGCCAGCAGGGATTACTTTGACCGAGATACGCAGTATTTT,TRBV6-2/TRBV6-3,TRBJ2-3,few,.
CASTSGGSLDSEAFF,TGTGCCAGCACTTCGGGGGGGTCCCTGGACTCTGAAGCTTTCTTT,TRBV6-5,TRBJ1-1,many,.
CSATTSGRLGEQFF,TGCAGTGCTACCACTAGCGGGAGGTTAGGGGAGCAGTTCTTC,TRBV20-1,TRBJ2-1,many,TRBD2
CASSSGREETQYF,TGTGCCAGCAGTAGCGGGAGGGAAGAGACCCAGTACTTC,TRBV6-6,TRBJ2-5,many,TRBD2